This T cell receptor beta chain was observed in a study of CD8 T cells in Susac syndrome (dated by TCRdb to the late 2010s). About the full investigation: Among the Susac syndrome patients who were sequenced, clinically active disease was present in 5 or 6 and clinical remission was observed in 8 or 9. At the time of blood withdrawal, Susac syndrome patients were either therapy-naive, taking corticosteroids (with some also receiving IVIg), or on IVIg alone. Whether CD8+ T cell activation and differentiation in Susac syndrome was antigen driven was tested using repertoire sequencing. The investigation overall reported the following: In the CD4+ T cell repertoire of Susac syndrome patients, clonal expansion was not detected. The TCR sequencing and HLA analysis was acknowledged to have included a relatively small number of individuals.

RNA was extracted using the RNeasy kit, and roughly 0.5 to 1 ug of the RNA was reverse transcribed with random hexamers. TCR beta CDR3 regions were amplified with the immunoSEQ multiplex PCR assay covering 54 Vbeta and 13 Jbeta segments. PCR amplification bias was corrected using a synthetic template baseline for primer optimization and computational correction. In the original analysis: Reads were assigned to V, D and J genes according to IMGT and analyzed in immunoSEQ Analyzer, with only productive sequences retained. Clonality was computed as one minus Shannon entropy normalized by log2 of the number of productive unique sequences. Public and private clones were assessed among the 100 most prevalent clones of each patient and control. Clones were defined as Susac-specific if absent from the healthy and MS cohorts, from around 1,000 published viral clones and from other ImmuneACCESS disease sequences. Using fastp at Q25 and MiXCR, TCRdb reprocessed the public reads and kept productive beta chains. For every CDR3 protein sequence, its rows merge into one entry that carries the most common genes and DNA. TCRdb's processing, not the authors', yielded these V and J calls. The sample table shows some 68,000 distinct CDR3 sequences, and about 92% are seen once. Roughly 0.16% of the sample is held by the ten biggest clonotypes.

On this clonotype: Its antigen is unknown. Per-base quality was not reported, and no clone a single base away is much larger than it.

High-throughput TCR beta sequencing profiled peripheral blood CD8+ and CD4+ T cells from healthy donors, Susac syndrome patients and multiple sclerosis patients. Susac syndrome patients met recently defined diagnostic criteria for definite or probable disease. CD8+ TEMRA cells were enriched by FACS, while bulk CD8+ and CD4+ T cells were purified by magnetic negative isolation. Blood was collected in EDTA tubes and processed within 24 hours, with PBMCs isolated through density gradient centrifugation. PBMCs destined for TCR sequencing were cryopreserved in liquid nitrogen and later thawed in a 37 °C water bath. Purity of sorted or isolated CD4+, CD8+ and CD8+ TEMRA cells was at least 90%. What was sequenced was CD4+ T cells from PBMCs. The sequence came from a human donor with Susac syndrome.

In nucleotide form, the sequence is TGTGCCAGCAGCTACTCCCGGGGTAGCGGGGGGGCCCTGAACATTCAGTACTTC. This sequence encodes CASSYSRGSGGALNIQYF. Recombination linked TRBV5-5 to TRBJ2-4; TRBD2 aligns with 11 central bases. Inclusive of the bounding cysteine and phenylalanine, the CDR3 is 18 residues long. Solely the CDR3 DNA is kept, with 54 bases framed from the first base. Trimming accounts for 3 bases at V and 7 bases at J, while the number of junction bases matched to no gene is 15. CDR1 and CDR2, looked up from the germline V gene (reference sequence), are SGHKS and YYEKEE.